This is a list of T cell receptor beta chains from one sample in a study of T-cell memory formation after mild COVID-19. MiXCR was run by TCRdb on the 5' RACE reads, yielding one entry per CDR3 protein. The repertoire includes some 120,000 distinct CDR3 sequences, about a sixth of them detected once, and around 4.8% sits in the top ten. The sequenced sample consisted of PBMCs or a T cell subset sorted from them (not recorded which). The receptors were gathered from a man between 18 and 29 years old who had mild COVID-19 (a few samples of this study predate the infection). Cell type and time point are not known. Each CDR3 is given with its conserved first and last residue. The order of the fields is CDR3 protein, CDR3 DNA, D gene, J gene, V gene, clone size. The D gene is left open where the match is weak. Rows give clone size only sometimes, using once, few, many, or a class for an expanded clone.

CASSTPGPEQYF TGCGCCAGCAGCACGCCGGGGCCCGAGCAGTACTTC - TRBJ2-7 TRBV5-1 few
CASSLQGAADYGYTF TGCGCCAGCAGCTTGCAGGGGGCAGCGGACTATGGCTACACCTTC TRBD1 TRBJ1-2 TRBV5-1 -
CASSSHRAETQYF TGTGCCAGCAGCTCCCATCGGGCCGAGACCCAGTACTTC - TRBJ2-5 TRBV7-2 -
CASSEIGAYGYTF TGTGCCAGCAGTGAAATAGGGGCCTATGGCTACACCTTC - TRBJ1-2 TRBV6-1 -
CASSFMDRGGGTEAFF TGTGCCAGCAGCTTTATGGACAGGGGAGGCGGCACTGAAGCTTTCTTT TRBD1 TRBJ1-1 TRBV5-4 once
CASSLAWTSSYEQYF TGCGCCAGCAGCTTGGCCTGGACTTCCAGCTACGAGCAGTACTTC - TRBJ2-7 TRBV5-1 -
CASSYQTGTGGETQYF TGTGCCAGCAGTTACCAGACCGGGACAGGGGGGGAGACCCAGTACTTC TRBD1 TRBJ2-5 TRBV6-5 -
CSVDQGGTEQFF TGCAGCGTTGATCAGGGCGGGACGGAGCAGTTCTTC - TRBJ2-1 TRBV29-1 few
CASSPFKGVWPQHF TGTGCCAGCAGCCCCTTTAAGGGAGTTTGGCCCCAGCATTTT - TRBJ1-5 TRBV7-2 few
CASSVEAQGVSSYNEQFF TGTGCCAGCAGCGTGGAGGCACAGGGGGTGAGCTCCTACAATGAGCAGTTCTTC TRBD1 TRBJ2-1 TRBV9 -
CASSQDPQILGEKLFF TGCGCCAGCAGCCAAGACCCCCAAATTCTGGGGGAAAAACTGTTTTTT - TRBJ1-4 TRBV4-3 -
CSGGRTEAFF TGCAGTGGGGGGAGGACTGAAGCTTTCTTT - TRBJ1-1 TRBV20-1 few
CASSPAGTGFLYGYTF TGTGCCAGCAGCCCCGCCGGGACAGGGTTCTTGTATGGCTACACCTTC TRBD1 TRBJ1-2 TRBV7-2 few
CSVDRGDTQYF TGCAGCGTTGACCGTGGGGATACGCAGTATTTT - TRBJ2-3 TRBV29-1 -
CASSFEELGTEAFF TGTGCCAGCAGCTTTGAGGAGTTGGGCACTGAAGCTTTCTTT - TRBJ1-1 TRBV7-2 few
CASSDPTGVREKLFF TGTGCCAGCAGCGACCCGACAGGAGTAAGAGAAAAACTGTTTTTT - TRBJ1-4 TRBV7-9 few
CASSLQRFGGDTIYF TGTGCCAGCAGCTTACAGCGGTTCGGAGGGGACACCATATATTTT - TRBJ1-3 TRBV7-9 -
CASTPWGYNEQFF TGTGCCAGCACTCCGTGGGGGTACAATGAGCAGTTCTTC - TRBJ2-1 TRBV7-9 few
CASSRFPGDWTEAFF TGTGCCAGCAGTCGGTTTCCAGGGGATTGGACTGAAGCTTTCTTT - TRBJ1-1 TRBV28 few
CSAEPTGALETQYF TGCAGTGCAGAACCGACAGGGGCGTTGGAGACCCAGTACTTC TRBD1 TRBJ2-5 TRBV20-1 -
CASASGGGDLNIQYF TGCGCCAGCGCATCTGGCGGGGGAGACCTCAACATTCAGTACTTC TRBD2 TRBJ2-4 TRBV5-1 few
CSVPSGGDYGYTF TGCAGTGTTCCTTCTGGGGGTGACTATGGCTACACCTTC - TRBJ1-2 TRBV20-1 few
CASSNRGSGYTF TGTGCCAGCAGTAACAGGGGGTCTGGCTACACCTTC TRBD1 TRBJ1-2 TRBV12-3/TRBV12-4 -
CASSQDYADTQYF TGCGCCAGCAGCCAAGATTATGCAGATACGCAGTATTTT - TRBJ2-3 TRBV4-3 -
CASSLRYTDTQYF TGCGCCAGCAGCTTACGGTACACAGATACGCAGTATTTT - TRBJ2-3 TRBV5-1 many
CASSLDDIQPQHF TGTGCCAGCAGCTTAGACGATATCCAACCCCAGCATTTT - TRBJ1-5 TRBV7-2 medium-sized
CASSFILNLDRGLKNTEAFF TGTGCCAGCAGTTTTATCCTTAACCTGGACAGGGGGCTTAAGAACACTGAAGCTTTCTTT TRBD1 TRBJ1-1 TRBV12-3/TRBV12-4 few
CASCQRALLDTQYF TGTGCCAGCTGCCAACGTGCCCTATTGGATACGCAGTATTTT - TRBJ2-3 TRBV27 many
CASSPRTAQVPYRGYTF TGTGCCAGCAGCCCCCGAACGGCCCAAGTCCCCTATCGTGGCTACACCTTC - TRBJ1-2 TRBV7-6 few
CASSPRQHHSYNEQFF TGTGCCAGCAGCCCGAGACAGCACCACTCCTACAATGAGCAGTTCTTC - TRBJ2-1 TRBV5-4 -
CASRDQFNQPQHF TGTGCCAGCAGAGACCAGTTCAATCAGCCCCAGCATTTT - TRBJ1-5 TRBV12-3/TRBV12-4 -
CSVERGVGNEQFF TGCAGCGTTGAAAGAGGGGTTGGGAATGAGCAGTTCTTC - TRBJ2-1 TRBV29-1 few
CASIIGGGNEQFF TGTGCCAGCATCATAGGGGGCGGCAATGAGCAGTTCTTC TRBD1 TRBJ2-1 TRBV12-3/TRBV12-4 few
CSARVNKGAYTEAFF TGCAGTGCTAGAGTGAACAAGGGGGCGTATACTGAAGCTTTCTTT TRBD1 TRBJ1-1 TRBV20-1 -
CASSQGTGGDYNSPLHF TGCGCCAGCAGCCAAGGGACAGGGGGCGATTATAATTCACCCCTCCACTTT TRBD1 TRBJ1-6 TRBV4-3 -
CASSPLSQGMGTEAFF TGTGCCAGCTCACCACTCTCACAGGGGATGGGAACTGAAGCTTTCTTT TRBD1 TRBJ1-1 TRBV18 -
CASSPSIYEQYF TGTGCCAGCAGCCCGTCGATCTACGAGCAGTACTTC - TRBJ2-7 TRBV7-2 -
CATTPGQSNEKLFF TGTGCCACCACCCCGGGACAGAGTAATGAAAAACTGTTTTTT TRBD1 TRBJ1-4 TRBV24-1 few
CASMGWGHEDTQYF TGTGCCAGCATGGGTTGGGGGCATGAAGATACGCAGTATTTT - TRBJ2-3 TRBV5-6 few
CASSFQGTGTEAFF TGTGCCAGCAGCTTTCAGGGGACGGGCACTGAAGCTTTCTTT - TRBJ1-1 TRBV7-9 -
CSAGAGRGRNTEAFF TGCAGTGCTGGGGCAGGGAGGGGGCGGAACACTGAAGCTTTCTTT TRBD1 TRBJ1-1 TRBV20-1 -
CASSLTANGELFF TGTGCCAGCAGCTTAACCGCCAACGGGGAGCTGTTTTTT - TRBJ2-2 TRBV7-3 few
CASSLGPNYGYTF TGTGCCAGCAGTTTAGGGCCTAACTATGGCTACACCTTC - TRBJ1-2 TRBV12-3/TRBV12-4 few
CASSYSKGSMGYTF TGTGCCAGCAGTTACTCGAAAGGCTCCATGGGCTACACCTTC - TRBJ1-2 TRBV6-2/TRBV6-3 once
CASRGQGTPGELFF TGTGCCAGTAGGGGGCAGGGCACTCCCGGGGAGCTGTTTTTT - TRBJ2-2 TRBV19 few
CASSRGPTTYNEQFF TGTGCCAGCAGTAGAGGACCCACCACCTACAATGAGCAGTTCTTC - TRBJ2-1 TRBV6-2/TRBV6-3 few
CAWSVLAGVYEQYF TGTGCCTGGAGTGTTCTAGCGGGGGTCTACGAGCAGTACTTC TRBD2 TRBJ2-7 TRBV30 -
CASSFLQGGHNEQFF TGTGCCAGCAGCTTTTTACAGGGGGGCCACAATGAGCAGTTCTTC TRBD1 TRBJ2-1 TRBV5-6 -
CASSRALSSYNSPLHF TGTGCCAGCAGCCGAGCATTAAGCTCCTATAATTCACCCCTCCACTTT - TRBJ1-6 TRBV14 -
CASSQIAVQADTQYF TGTGCCAGCAGCCAAATAGCGGTGCAGGCAGATACGCAGTATTTT - TRBJ2-3 TRBV4-2 few
CASSSSYTQYF TGTGCCAGCAGCTCCTCTTATACGCAGTATTTT - TRBJ2-3 TRBV7-9 -
CSAALSRGSYEQYF TGCAGTGCTGCCCTGAGTCGGGGGAGCTACGAGCAGTACTTC - TRBJ2-7 TRBV20-1 few
CAWSVLAGGYNEQFF TGTGCCTGGAGTGTACTAGCGGGGGGCTACAATGAGCAGTTCTTC TRBD2 TRBJ2-1 TRBV30 few
CASSQNPPPTYNEQFF TGCGCCAGCAGCCAAAATCCACCCCCCACCTACAATGAGCAGTTCTTC - TRBJ2-1 TRBV4-3 few
CASNTRTAFEQFF TGTGCCAGCAATACGAGGACAGCCTTTGAGCAGTTCTTC - TRBJ2-1 TRBV2 -